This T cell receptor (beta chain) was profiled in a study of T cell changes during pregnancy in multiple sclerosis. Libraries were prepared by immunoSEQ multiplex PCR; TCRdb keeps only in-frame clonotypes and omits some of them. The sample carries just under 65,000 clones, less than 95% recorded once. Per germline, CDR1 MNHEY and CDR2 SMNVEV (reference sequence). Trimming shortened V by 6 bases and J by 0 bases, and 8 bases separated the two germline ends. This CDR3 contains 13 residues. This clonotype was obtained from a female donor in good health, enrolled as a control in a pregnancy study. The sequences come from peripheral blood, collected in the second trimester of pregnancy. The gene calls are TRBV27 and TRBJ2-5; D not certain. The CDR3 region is CASSRDYQETQYF. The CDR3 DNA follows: TGTGCCAGCAGCCGAGACTACCAAGAGACCCAGTACTTC.